Each of the 27 T cell receptor beta chains below was sequenced from the same sample in a study of Graves' ophthalmopathy and Graves' hyperthyroidism. For repertoire sequencing, the TCR beta CDR3 regions were amplified from RNA transcripts. HTBI-primed RT-PCR formed the first round, and a multiplex PCR formed the second. TCRdb analysed the multiplex PCR reads with MiXCR anew, one entry per CDR3 protein. The sample lists about 740,000 distinct CDR3 sequences, roughly 40% occurring once. Material: peripheral blood. Receptor source: an adult man with Graves' ophthalmopathy.

This chain uses TRBV7-9 with TRBJ2-2; the D is unclear. Trimming took 6 bases from V and 7 from J, leaving 12 bases between them. Germline values: CDR1 SEHNR, CDR2 FQNEAQ (reference sequence). CDR3 length: 13 residues. The CDR3 nucleotides are TGTGCCAGCAGTTTATTCGCGGTCGGGGAGCTGTTTTTT. It codes for CASSLFAVGELFF.

On this clonotype itself: This may be a read error: a much more frequent sequence differs by one nucleotide. The CDR3 is CAISYRTGSYEQYF. In DNA, the CDR3 is TGTGCCATCAGCTACAGGACGGGATCCTACGAGCAGTACTTC. V is TRBV25-1 and J is TRBJ2-7, with D perhaps given as TRBD1 or TRBD2 (5 bases each). Germline assignment: CDR1 MGHDK and CDR2 SYGVNS. The V gene lost 10 bases and the J gene lost 1 base, with 17 bases spanning the gap. The CDR3 has 14 residues.

CDR3 residues: CSVVRTGYTEAFF. The CDR3 DNA sequence: TGCAGCGTTGTGCGGACAGGGTACACTGAAGCTTTCTTT. The chain joins TRBV29-1 to TRBJ1-1; 8 positions match TRBD1. The CDR3 loop spans 13 amino acids. The germline gives CDR1 SQVTM, CDR2 ANQGSEA. V lost 4 bases, J lost 3 bases, and 4 bases stayed unmatched.

The chain uses TRBV19 and TRBJ1-4; TRBD1 aligns across 8 bases. J lost 0 bases, V lost 4 bases, and 19 bases had no gene match. CDR3 length: 21 amino acids. Looked up from germline, CDR1 is LNHDA and CDR2 is SQIVND (reference sequence). The DNA for the CDR3 is TGTGCCAGTAGTAAACCTCCCGGGACAGGTCGAGGGACGTCAACTAATGAAAAACTGTTTTTT. Protein sequence: CASSKPPGTGRGTSTNEKLFF.

The DNA of the CDR3 is TGTGCCAGCAGTCTCCGTACAATGGGACAGGGGACTGAAAAACTGTTTTTT. This codes for CASSLRTMGQGTEKLFF. The genes are TRBV25-1 and TRBJ1-4; 10 positions match TRBD1. CDR1 and CDR2 (germline): MGHDK, SYGVNS. The CDR3 is 17 residues long. V was clipped by 5 bases and J by 7 bases; unmatched bases: 13.

This rearrangement joins TRBV20-1 to TRBJ1-2; D is perhaps TRBD1 (5 bases). Germline V gene lookup returns CDR1 DFQATT and CDR2 SNEGSKA (reference sequence). There are 14 residues in the CDR3. The V and J ends lost 6 bases and 6 bases respectively, with 20 bases between them. The CDR3 DNA follows: TGCAGTGCGAGGGCTGGGACCGATGATCATGGCTACACCTTC. It translates to CSARAGTDDHGYTF.

This clonotype turned up a few times. A much larger clone sits a single nucleotide away, making a read error possible. V is TRBV7-3 and J is TRBJ1-2, with 9 positions matching TRBD1. V was clipped by 0 bases and J by 7 bases; unmatched bases: 3. The CDR3 totals 14 residues. Looked up from germline, CDR1 is SGHTA and CDR2 is FQGTGA. The CDR3 bases are TGTGCCAGCAGCTTAACGGGACAGGGAGGTGGCTACACCTTC. Amino acids: CASSLTGQGGGYTF.

The chain is built from TRBV12-3 or TRBV12-4 and TRBJ2-5; the D gene could be TRBD1 or TRBD2 (5 bases each). The ends were cut back, 2 bases at V and 4 bases at J, with 11 bases in the middle. The CDR3 covers 14 residues. The CDR3 DNA reads TGTGCCAGCAGTTTAAGAGGGACCGGAGAGACCCAGTACTTC. Translating gives CASSLRGTGETQYF.

This clonotype has at least ten counts. The chain employs TRBV10-3 and TRBJ1-6, with D maybe TRBD1 (6 bases). The CDR3 loop spans 15 amino acids. The germline V and J ends were trimmed by 3 bases and 3 bases, with 9 bases remaining between them. Germline V gene data show CDR1 as ENHRY and CDR2 as SYGVKD. Here the CDR3 reads CAISDEGVYNSPLHF. DNA of the CDR3: TGTGCCATCAGTGACGAGGGGGTCTATAATTCACCCCTCCACTTT.

This clonotype was counted a few times. The chain links TRBV5-8 to TRBJ1-6; 7 nucleotides match TRBD1. CDR1 and CDR2 (germline): SGHTS, YDEGEE. This CDR3 contains 15 residues. The junction had 10 bases not matched to a gene; V was cut back by 5 bases and J by 8 bases. CDR3 amino acids: CASRERGQGDSPLHF. The CDR3 DNA reads as TGTGCCAGCAGGGAACGGGGCCAGGGGGATTCACCCCTCCACTTT.

This clonotype was found many times. The rearrangement joins TRBV7-9 to TRBJ1-5, with D possibly being TRBD1 (5 bases). Per the germline V gene, CDR1 is SEHNR and CDR2 is FQNEAQ (reference sequence). Trimming cost V 1 base and J 1 base, with 8 bases left between them. This CDR3 contains 15 residues. DNA for the CDR3: TGTGCCAGCAGCTTAGGACAGACGAGCAATCAGCCCCAGCATTTT. Its translation: CASSLGQTSNQPQHF.

The chain combines TRBV9 with TRBJ2-3, with D perhaps given as TRBD1 or TRBD2 (6 bases each). The CDR3 consists of 14 residues. The V gene's germline CDR1 is SGDLS and CDR2 YYNGEE. Trimming shortened V by 7 bases and J by 3 bases, and 15 bases separated the two germline ends. The CDR3, as DNA: TGTGCCAGCGGAACGGGGGCCTGGACAGATACGCAGTATTTT. This translates into CASGTGAWTDTQYF.

The chain links TRBV24-1 to TRBJ2-2; 9 bases match TRBD2. The V gene's germline CDR1 is KGHDR and CDR2 SFDVKD. V lost 3 bases and J lost 7; bases outside the gene matches: 11. This CDR3 has 17 amino acids. The CDR3 reads CATSDIQAGGDGGELFF. In DNA form, the CDR3 reads TGTGCCACCAGTGATATACAAGCGGGAGGAGACGGCGGGGAGCTGTTTTTT.

The table lists this clonotype with many counts. The chain joins TRBV29-1 to TRBJ1-5; 10 positions agree with TRBD1. The V gene end was trimmed by 5 bases and the J gene end by 5 bases; junction bases not matched to a gene: 3. The length of the CDR3 is 13 residues. Germline CDR1 SQVTM, CDR2 ANQGSEA. The CDR3 is CSVQGTGDQPQHF. DNA of the CDR3: TGCAGCGTTCAAGGGACAGGGGATCAGCCCCAGCATTTT.

The chain combines TRBV7-9 with TRBJ2-7, with 9 bases aligning to TRBD2. V lost 5 bases and J lost 3; bases outside the gene matches: 8. Looked up from germline, CDR1 is SEHNR and CDR2 is FQNEAQ (reference sequence). This CDR3 is 15 amino acids long. The CDR3: CASSQTTSGSYEQYF. CDR3 DNA: TGTGCCAGCAGCCAAACGACTAGCGGAAGCTACGAGCAGTACTTC.

This clonotype was seen only a few times. The DNA for the CDR3 is TGCAGTGCTAGAACGATCAGAGGGGAAGGAGAGTCACCCCTCCACTTT. Protein product: CSARTIRGEGESPLHF. The rearrangement links TRBV20-1 to TRBJ1-6; weak D call: TRBD1 (5 bases). CDR3 length: 16 amino acids. V was trimmed by 2 bases and J by 10 bases, leaving 21 bases between them. Germline values: CDR1 DFQATT, CDR2 SNEGSKA (reference sequence).

This clonotype was counted at least ten times. The genes are TRBV2 and TRBJ1-2; 8 positions match TRBD1. The CDR3 extends over 15 amino acids. Germline V gene sequence: CDR1 SNHLY, CDR2 FYNNEI. V shed 6 bases, J shed 3 bases, and the junction held 9 bases outside the gene matches. For the CDR3, the DNA is TGTGCCAGCAGGAGACAGGGGAACAGAGACTATGGCTACACCTTC. As protein: CASRRQGNRDYGYTF.

This clonotype was counted between two and nine times. The rearrangement uses TRBV3-1 and TRBJ1-2; the match to TRBD1 covers 7 bases. The CDR3 totals 14 residues. The V segment lost 0 bases and the J segment 7 bases; nucleotides outside the gene matches: 5. CDR1 is LGHDT, CDR2 YNNKEL, per germline (reference sequence). The CDR3 DNA sequence: TGTGCCAGCAGCCAAGATCCAGGGACAGCTGGCTACACCTTC. Its translation is CASSQDPGTAGYTF. The whole variable domain, remainder taken from reference TRBV3-1 and TRBJ1-2, is DTAVSQTPKYLVTQMGNDKSIKCEQNLGHDTMYWYKQDSKKFLKIMFSYNNKELIINETVPNRFSPKSPDKAHLNLHINSLELGDSAVYFCASSQDPGTAGYTFGSGTRLTVV.

This clonotype was seen a few times. The chain combines TRBV5-6 with TRBJ1-1; the D is unclear. V dropped 8 bases and J dropped 3 bases, with 20 bases sitting between them. CDR1 is SGHDT, CDR2 YYEEEE, per germline. The CDR3 is 15 amino acids. CDR3 DNA sequence: TGTGCCAGTCACTCCCCTTGGTACAGAGACACTGAAGCTTTCTTT. Its translation: CASHSPWYRDTEAFF.

At least ten counts were recorded for this clonotype. This chain joins TRBV9 and TRBJ1-6, with a tentative D call TRBD1 (5 bases). The CDR3 totals 14 residues. Trimming pared 0 bases from V and 7 bases from J, leaving 8 bases between. Per germline, CDR1 SGDLS and CDR2 YYNGEE. CDR3 nucleotide sequence: TGTGCCAGCAGCGTAGATCAGGGAAATTCACCCCTCCACTTT. Translating it yields CASSVDQGNSPLHF.

The chain employs TRBV11-2 and TRBJ1-3, with D maybe TRBD1 (5 bases). V was pared by 4 bases and J by 4 bases, with 14 bases between. CDR3 length: 15 residues. Germline lookup yields CDR1 SGHAT and CDR2 FQNNGV. CDR3: CASSSAGTRGNTIYF. The CDR3 DNA reads as TGTGCCAGCAGCTCCGCGGGGACGAGAGGAAACACCATATATTTT. The full variable domain, in which reference TRBV11-2 and TRBJ1-3 provide the parts outside the CDR3, is EAGVAQSPRYKIIEKRQSVAFWCNPISGHATLYWYQQILGQGPKLLIQFQNNGVVDDSQLPKDRFSAERLKGVDSTLKIQPAKLEDSAVYLCASSSAGTRGNTIYFGEGSWLTVV.

This clonotype has just one count. One end of the junction does not line up with germline, which may come from a read error. The chain recombines TRBV29-1 with TRBJ2-7; 12 positions agree with TRBD1. This CDR3 comprises 15 residues. Germline V gives CDR1 SQVTM, CDR2 ANQGSEA. The chain's CDR3 is CSVDSRDRGPYDQYF. In nucleotides, the CDR3 is TGCAGCGTTGATTCAAGGGACAGGGGGCCATACGACCAGTACTTC.

V gene TRBV7-3 combines with J gene TRBJ2-2; maybe TRBD1 (5 bases). V lost 5 bases and J lost 5, with 15 bases in between. CDR3 length: 15 residues. Looked up from germline, CDR1 is SGHTA and CDR2 is FQGTGA. The CDR3 sequence: CASSPWGQETGELFF. For the CDR3, the DNA is TGTGCCAGCAGCCCTTGGGGCCAGGAGACCGGGGAGCTGTTTTTT.

The genes are TRBV19 and TRBJ1-2; D gene uncertain. The V gene's germline CDR1 is LNHDA and CDR2 SQIVND (reference sequence). The CDR3 runs to 12 residues. V dropped 3 bases and J dropped 4 bases, with 6 bases sitting between them. CDR3 residues: CASSMLAYGYTF. CDR3 nucleotide sequence: TGTGCCAGTAGTATGTTGGCCTATGGCTACACCTTC.

There are a few counts of this clonotype. The V and J genes are TRBV2 and TRBJ1-3, with unresolved D. V shed 4 bases and J shed 2 bases, with 15 bases lying between them. This CDR3 spans 16 amino acids. Germline V lookup: CDR1 SNHLY, CDR2 FYNNEI. The CDR3 DNA is TGTGCCAGCAGTGTGGGTCCCGGGGAGCCTGGAAACACCATATATTTT. It encodes CASSVGPGEPGNTIYF.

This clonotype was seen repeatedly, ten times or more. The genes are TRBV10-3 and TRBJ1-5; TRBD1 matches 8 bases. This CDR3 has 15 amino acids. Germline V gene sequence: CDR1 ENHRY, CDR2 SYGVKD. With V trimmed by 6 bases and J by 8 bases, 12 bases remained unmatched. CDR3 protein: CAIRDSGTGGEPQHF. The CDR3, as DNA: TGTGCCATCAGGGACTCAGGGACAGGAGGGGAGCCCCAGCATTTT.

This clonotype was detected once. V is TRBV7-8 and J is TRBJ1-2, with 9 bases matching TRBD1. The germline gives CDR1 SGHVS, CDR2 FQNEAQ. The V segment lost 1 base and the J segment 4 bases; nucleotides outside the gene matches: 1. The CDR3 length is 14 residues. CDR3 sequence: CASSLVQGAYGYTF. CDR3 DNA sequence: TGTGCCAGCAGCTTAGTACAGGGGGCCTATGGCTACACCTTC.